Listed below are T cell receptor beta chains from one sample, sequenced in a study of OX40 agonist ivuxolimab in advanced cancers. Generated by immunoSEQ multiplex PCR, the TCRdb table keeps only in-frame clones and is missing some. Of some 19,000 clones in the sample, 88% were seen once. Here the sequenced sample was CD4+ or CD8+ T cells sorted from blood, taken in a trial of the OX40 agonist ivuxolimab. Receptor source: an adult with an advanced solid tumor such as melanoma, head and neck, liver or kidney cancer. Each CDR3 is given with its conserved first and last residue.

v_call,j_call,cdr3_aa
TRBV2,TRBJ2-6,CASTPYSGANVLTF
TRBV14,TRBJ2-7,CASSRSDSYEQYF
TRBV4-1,TRBJ2-2,CASSQGANTGELFF
TRBV23-1,TRBJ2-7,CASSRPGQEYYEQYF
TRBV4-1,TRBJ2-7,CASSQGVGGREQYF
TRBV2,TRBJ1-4,CASRNREKLFF
TRBV5-6,TRBJ2-7,CASSLGLRVYEQYF
TRBV27,TRBJ2-7,CASRVGDSSYEQYF
TRBV12-5,TRBJ2-7,CASGFPLLLRDHSYEQYF
TRBV4-1,TRBJ1-4,CASSQGIGEKLFF
TRBV9,TRBJ1-2,CAGSAQTGLGGYTF
TRBV5-4,TRBJ1-1,CASSPRPGTNTEAFF
TRBV6-5,TRBJ2-3,CASSYSTLARDTQYF
TRBV4-1,TRBJ2-1,CASSQGVGKDEQFF
TRBV29-1,TRBJ2-1,CSVEPRGGHEQFF
TRBV7-8,TRBJ2-5,CASRRSWAGEKETQYF
TRBV4-2,TRBJ2-1,CASSQDPAGGIGNEQFF
TRBV13,TRBJ1-1,CASSLDTGGRTEAFF
TRBV19,TRBJ2-2,CASTQSGELFF
TRBV6-1,TRBJ2-7,CASSEHWVGRSYEQYF
TRBV7-9,TRBJ1-1,CASSGGQNTEAFF
TRBV5-4,TRBJ2-1,CASSAGGFGSYNEQFF
TRBV7-6,TRBJ2-7,CASSLRDRPYEQYF
TRBV4-1,TRBJ2-7,CASSQDPPPGEQYF
TRBV10-3,TRBJ2-3,CAIGFIGGGTDTQYF
TRBV29-1,TRBJ2-5,CSVGPQGWREETQYF
TRBV7-9,TRBJ2-3,CASSEAGTVTDTQYF
TRBV6-5,TRBJ1-3,CASHRVSGNTIYF
TRBV4-2,-,CASSQGDGTGSYEQYF
TRBV9,TRBJ2-7,CASSSRDGGLVEQYF
TRBV6-1,TRBJ2-7,CASSGLAGEGYEQYF
TRBV9,TRBJ2-7,CASSGDNYEQYF
TRBV5-6,TRBJ2-7,CASSEPGREGDEQYF
TRBV2,TRBJ1-6,CASNPEPLHF
TRBV27,TRBJ2-1,CASSLWRGGPYEQFF
TRBV6-4,TRBJ1-3,CASSYLEPGNTIYF
TRBV6-1,TRBJ2-7,CASSEAGTGNHEQYF
TRBV27,TRBJ1-1,CASSSDWGATEAFF
TRBV6-1,TRBJ2-1,CASSATSGDYNEQFF